One and the same sample provided the 8 T cell receptor beta chains below, sequenced in a study of shared clonotypes between healthy human individuals. TCRdb's copy holds only in-frame clones and misses some; the assay was immunoSEQ multiplex PCR. Here the sample spans hundreds of thousands of clones, 60% to 80% being singletons. The material sequenced was memory CD4+ T cells sorted from blood. The subset here: CD45RA-negative fraction. These receptor sequences come from a woman in her 30s in good health.

V gene TRBV11-2 combines with J gene TRBJ2-1; D assignment may be TRBD1 or TRBD2 (5 bases each). V dropped 5 bases and J dropped 6 bases, with 11 bases sitting between them. There are 13 residues in the CDR3. The germline CDR1 and CDR2 sequences are SGHAT and FQNNGV. The CDR3 is CASSPGQSNEQFF. The CDR3 DNA is TGTGCCAGCAGCCCGGGGCAATCCAATGAGCAGTTCTTC. Full variable domain (rest looked up from reference TRBV11-2 and TRBJ2-1): EAGVAQSPRYKIIEKRQSVAFWCNPISGHATLYWYQQILGQGPKLLIQFQNNGVVDDSQLPKDRFSAERLKGVDSTLKIQPAKLEDSAVYLCASSPGQSNEQFFGPGTRLTVL.

The chain recombines TRBV21-1 with TRBJ2-5; the listed D gene, TRBD2, was not tested against the DNA. TRBV21-1 is a known pseudogene. The length of the CDR3 is 14 residues. CDR3 nucleotide sequence: TGTGCCAGCAGCAGAGGGACTAGCGGAGAGACCCAGTACTTC. The encoded protein is CASSRGTSGETQYF.

The V and J genes are TRBV28 and TRBJ2-3; 8 nucleotides match TRBD2. The CDR3 runs 16 residues. The germline gives CDR1 MDHEN, CDR2 SYDVKM. V was clipped by 6 bases and J by 4 bases; unmatched bases: 12. The CDR3 DNA follows: TGTGCCAGCAGGCGTAATAGCGGAGCGGGAGCAGATACGCAGTATTTT. It encodes CASRRNSGAGADTQYF.

The chain couples TRBV7-8 to TRBJ2-2; TRBD1 agrees at 9 bases. The CDR3 has 16 amino acids. V gave up 1 base and J gave up 7 bases; unmatched junction bases: 7. Germline lookup yields CDR1 SGHVS and CDR2 FQNEAQ. The CDR3 here is CASSLGHRGLGGELFF. The DNA for the CDR3 is TGTGCCAGCAGCTTAGGTCACAGGGGGCTTGGCGGGGAGCTGTTTTTT.

The J gene is TRBJ1-1, the V gene TRBV7-8; maybe TRBD1 (6 bases). The CDR3 totals 15 residues. Germline CDR1 and CDR2: SGHVS and FQNEAQ. Trimming cost V 3 bases and J 1 base, with 12 bases left between them. The chain's CDR3 is CASSFTGTSNTEAFF. DNA of the CDR3: TGTGCCAGCAGCTTCACCGGGACATCGAACACTGAAGCTTTCTTT.

The chain employs TRBV7-8 and TRBJ1-3, with D unclear. Trimming took off 1 base at V and 3 bases at J, with 13 bases between the two ends. Germline-derived CDR1 and CDR2 are SGHVS and FQNEAQ. The CDR3 is made up of 16 amino acids. The CDR3 spells CASSLGFTQLGNTIYF. The CDR3, as DNA: TGTGCCAGCAGCTTAGGATTTACCCAGCTTGGAAACACCATATATTTT.

The rearrangement uses TRBV15 and TRBJ2-7; D may be TRBD2 (5 bases). The CDR3 covers 17 residues. Trimming left V 0 bases short and J 2 bases short, with 17 bases between. Per germline, CDR1 LNHNV and CDR2 YYDKDF (reference sequence). The CDR3 sequence: CATSRDYQYRGAYEQYF. In nucleotides, the CDR3 is TGTGCCACCAGCAGAGATTATCAGTATCGGGGAGCCTACGAGCAGTACTTC. The whole variable domain, remainder taken from reference TRBV15 and TRBJ2-7, is DAMVIQNPRYQVTQFGKPVTLSCSQTLNHNVMYWYQQKSSQAPKLLFHYYDKDFNNEADTPDNFQSRRPNTSFCFLDIRSPGLGDTAMYLCATSRDYQYRGAYEQYFGPGTRLTVT.

In regard to this clone: This sample includes further DNA sequences coding for the same CDR3. The chain is built from TRBV11-3 and TRBJ2-1, with 7 positions matching TRBD1. Germline CDR1 is SGHNT and CDR2 is YENEEA. V lost 1 base, J lost 3 bases, and 0 bases stayed unmatched. CDR3 size: 14 residues. The CDR3 bases are TGTGCCAGCAGCTTAGCAGGGGGCTACAATGAGCAGTTCTTC. It codes for CASSLAGGYNEQFF.